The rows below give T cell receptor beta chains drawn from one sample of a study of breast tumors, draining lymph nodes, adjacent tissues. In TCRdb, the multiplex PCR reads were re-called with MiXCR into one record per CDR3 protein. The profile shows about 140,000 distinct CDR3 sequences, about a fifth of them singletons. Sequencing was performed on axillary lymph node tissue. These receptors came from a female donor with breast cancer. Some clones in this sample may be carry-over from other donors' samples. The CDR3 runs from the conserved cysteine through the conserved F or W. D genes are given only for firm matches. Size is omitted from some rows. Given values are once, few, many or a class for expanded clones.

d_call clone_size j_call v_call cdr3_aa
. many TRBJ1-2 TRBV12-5 CASGHSNYGYTF
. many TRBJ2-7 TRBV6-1 CASRAGIDEQYF
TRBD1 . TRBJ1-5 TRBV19 CASSHIRDRVATSNQPRHF
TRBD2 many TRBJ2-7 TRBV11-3 CASSLAGGPDEQYF
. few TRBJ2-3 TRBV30 CAWSSGGGVTDAQYF
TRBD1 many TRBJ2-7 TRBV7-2 CASSPLRGPYEQYF
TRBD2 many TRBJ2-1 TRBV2 CASSETSGVYNEQFF
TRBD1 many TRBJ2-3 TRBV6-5 CASSYAGTDTDTQYF
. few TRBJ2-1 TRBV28 CASGTMGPRAYNEQFF
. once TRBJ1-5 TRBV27 CASSSLAPGQMRYQPQHF
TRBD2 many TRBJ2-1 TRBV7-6 CASSIPQILAGGTFF
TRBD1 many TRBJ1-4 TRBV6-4 CASRGQGPLATNEKLFF
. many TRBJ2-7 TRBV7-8 CASSLGGGGTYEQYF
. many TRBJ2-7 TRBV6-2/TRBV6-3 CASSYGFAGREQYF
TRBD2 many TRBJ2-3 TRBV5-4 CASSFTREGTDTQYF
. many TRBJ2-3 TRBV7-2 CASSPRSGPDTQYF
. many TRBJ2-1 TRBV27 CASSPRVSSYNEQFF